The present T cell receptor beta chain was sequenced within a study of cytomegalovirus exposure and HLA in healthy donors. Notes on this clone: Distinct nucleotide sequences in the sample also encode this CDR3.

The PCR contained 60 Vbeta and 13 Jbeta primers. The table came from immunoSEQ multiplex PCR; TCRdb's copy has only in-frame clones and leaves some out. The table records approximately 160,000 clones, just over 75% of them present only once. CDR3 size: 15 residues. Germline V gives CDR1 SNHLY, CDR2 FYNNEI. Trimming removed 6 bases from V and 2 bases from J; junction bases left unmatched: 7. The material sequenced was PBMCs. The chain recombines TRBV2 with TRBJ2-7; 10 nucleotides agree with TRBD2. The TCR sequence derives from a man between 35 and 55 years old in good health and CMV-seronegative. CDR3 coding DNA: TGTGCCAGCAGCCCCTCAAGCGGGAGGGCCTACGAGCAGTACTTC. Translation: CASSPSSGRAYEQYF.